The entry below describes one TCR beta chain. The table lists this clone with a few counts. Its binding antigen is unknown. Per-nucleotide qualities are absent, and no much larger clonotype sits a single base away. These data originate in a study of cytomegalovirus exposure and HLA in healthy donors (dated by TCRdb to 2016 to 2017). Regarding the complete study: In an earlier analysis of 550 to 750 of the donors, 276 Gb of sequence data and 117 million unique TCR beta sequences from 180 million or so T cells were reported. An early release that covered approximately 600 HLA-typed donors contained approximately 290 gigabases of sequencing data and tens of millions of unique TCR sequences. The genetic ancestry cluster associated with self-reported Caucasian donors included 80% to 90% of the 300 to 450 genotyped donors. The aim of the study was to test whether cataloging public T cell receptors could identify signatures of past pathogen exposure. The study profiled the T cell repertoires of more than 500 subjects by immunosequencing and related them to cytomegalovirus serostatus. A separate validation cohort of about 110 different subjects was used in addition to the roughly 620-subject first cohort. To predict cytomegalovirus infection status, the study brought together high-throughput TCR immunosequencing, statistical association of individual TCRs with disease status, and machine learning. To study patterns of TCR occurrence, a later analysis re-analyzed previously published TCR beta repertoires from just over 650 donors and added high-resolution HLA genotyping. Rather than drawing on any new phenotypic data, the later analysis identified candidate immune exposures from TCR beta sequences and the way those sequences occurred across donors. In an earlier analysis of roughly 580 of the donors, high-throughput TCR beta sequencing was used to judge whether each TCR beta V gene segment behaved as functional or pseudogenic. Donor age, sex, ethnicity and CMV serostatus were compiled together with the repertoire data. Genome-wide SNP genotypes for about 65% of the 666 donors were used in a later genetic analysis, which treated that subset as a discovery cohort. All discovery cohort repertoires had been generated on a single sequencing platform. HLA typing included class I and class II loci at four-digit resolution. The number of typed donors differed by locus: about 620-630 for A, B, C, DRB1 and DQB1; 500 to 550 for DQA1; some 610 for DPA1; and around 490 for DPB1. Roughly five DR-DQ haplotypes were handled as single units for association and clustering because linkage in the cohort was strong. Among around 400 genotyped donors of the cohort, an average of approximately 200,000 unique TCR beta nucleotide sequences was sequenced per donor, of which 15% to 20% were non-productive.

The germline V gene specifies LGHNA as CDR1 and YNFKEQ as CDR2. The CDR3 contains 15 residues, cysteine and phenylalanine counted. Only the CDR3 DNA is retained, 45 bases long and in frame from the first base. V loses 1 base of germline sequence and J loses 3 bases, and the interval between the two ends is 12 bases. Libraries were built with the immunoSEQ multiplex PCR assay. For the multiplex PCR, a mixture combining 60 forward primers for TCR Vbeta segments and 13 reverse primers for TCR Jbeta segments was used. A multiplex PCR assay on genomic DNA amplified the CDR3 region of rearranged TCR beta genes. Amplified TCR beta libraries were sequenced as 87-base-pair reads on the Illumina HiSeq System. Under the source paper's analysis protocol: A later analysis tallied roughly 76 million unique TCR beta chains across the 600 to 700 repertoires, and about 10 million of those chains were shared by two or more donors. To remove PCR and sequencing errors, raw reads were error-corrected and collapsed into unique sequences using a nearest-neighbor algorithm that merged closely related sequences. V, D and J gene segments were assigned by aligning CDR3 sequences to IMGT reference sequences. For a sequence to be retained, at least a six-nucleotide match to both a V gene segment and a J gene segment was required. Rearrangements were called productive when the CDR3 lacked stop codons and stayed in frame with V and J; all others were non-productive. CDR3 was defined by IMGT convention, running from the second conserved V-encoded cysteine to the conserved J-encoded phenylalanine. The earlier analysis of more than 450 of the donors excluded sequences that lacked an unambiguous match to a single V gene segment. An earlier analysis of 500 to 600 of the donors classified V segments as functional when productive rearrangements were above 56.7% and as segregating when the standard deviation between donors was above 5%. To diagnose cytomegalovirus status from the catalog of TCR beta chain sequences, a statistical classification framework was built. In a later analysis, V and J genes were assigned by comparing TCR nucleotide sequences against IMGT/GENE-DB human TR gene sequences. Using the TCRdist pipeline, a later analysis assigned CDR3 sequences along with most-parsimonious VDJ recombination scenarios. In a later analysis, each TCR beta chain was defined by its CDR3 amino acid sequence together with its V-gene family, and reads without a unique V-gene family were excluded. A later analysis removed 450 to 600 highly shared, low-generation-probability nucleotide sequences to deal with suspected cross-contamination and a sequencing artifact. A later analysis calculated a clonal expansion index for each public chain from normalized within-repertoire ranks of inferred template counts. In a later analysis, generation probabilities were computed using a VDJ recombination model fitted to out-of-frame rearrangements, and the results were checked against IGoR. A later analysis scored TCR-TCR, TCR-HLA and TCR-CMV co-occurrence with hypergeometric tests, applying a repertoire-size bias correction to TCR pairs. A later analysis estimated false discovery rates by permuting HLA or CMV assignments 20 times. In a later analysis, co-occurring TCRs were grouped using DBSCAN, with TCRdist sequence similarity added in when clustering inside HLA-allele-positive subsets. Repertoires with fewer than 30,000 or more than 120,000 public chains were left out of co-occurrence clustering, as were a handful of repertoires with anomalous nucleotide sharing. TCRdb obtained this table from immuneACCESS and retained in-frame rearrangements with V and J assigned. These tables miss some clones; where compared with another copy, unresolved V genes account for less than half of the shortfall, and the remainder is unexplained. V, J and clone size were drawn from that table, and D and trimming were deduced from the DNA. The sample table contains fewer than 150,000 clones; only one count was recorded for approximately 70% of them. 13% to 15% of the sample goes to the ten largest clones.

The full study reports these points: It was suggested by the authors that the approach could potentially be generalized to other disease states and immunological phenotypes. An earlier analysis of approximately 540 of the donors showed that most TCR beta V segments appeared in productive rearrangements either about 87% or about 30% of the time, which broadly matched IMGT annotations. In this cohort, only TCR beta chains were sequenced, and detectable features were limited by the absence of alpha or paired-chain data. A group of highly shared sequence variants was considered likely to be a technical artifact of the sequencing pipeline. Most TCR sequences were observed very rarely across donors, whereas some public TCRs were present in many individuals. A later analysis associated about 17,000 TCR beta sequences with specific HLA alleles at a false discovery rate of 0.05. According to a later genetic analysis, donors in an Asian-associated ancestry cluster had fewer N-insertions in productive TCRs than the roughly 670-donor mean. According to a later analysis, TCR association rates differed among HLA loci, with DRB1 alleles showing the most associated TCRs and HLA-C alleles showing the fewest. HLA typing was unavailable for some donors at each locus, so association tests used only the typed subset. Compared with equally common non-associated chains, HLA-associated TCR beta chains in a later analysis were more clonally expanded and had lower generation probabilities. Correlated functional status among segregating V segments might be attributable to linkage disequilibrium, but an unknown experimental factor could not be ruled out. In vitro tests confirmed that a few of the cytomegalovirus-associated TCR beta chains recognize cytomegalovirus antigens. An association between a missense DCLRE1C variant and V-gene and J-gene trimming of TCR beta chains was found in a later genetic analysis and replicated in an independent cohort. In the study, about 150 TCR beta chains were listed as associated with cytomegalovirus. Over 15 rarely observed V segments, including chromosome 9 orphons, were excluded from the earlier analysis of several hundred of the donors because counts were too low. The only immune exposure information available for the cohort was CMV serostatus. Several of the top co-occurrence clusters appeared to be linked to parvovirus B19, influenza, CMV and Epstein-Barr virus, according to a later analysis. The 87-base-pair reads could not distinguish some IMGT-functional V segments, including TRBV6-2 and TRBV6-3, so those segments were excluded. The classifier was reported to diagnose cytomegalovirus status with high specificity and sensitivity in both the original cohort and the validation cohort. According to a later analysis, most CMV-associated TCR beta chains appeared to be HLA-restricted, and the HLA associations seemed to be driven largely by CMV exposure. Roughly uniform sequencing depth across donors was assumed in presence/absence analyses, although this assumption may not hold. A further reported finding was that TCR beta sequences accurately predicted the HLA-A and HLA-B alleles for most subjects in the first cohort. Assigning TCR associations to individual alleles was difficult when HLA alleles, especially DR and DQ, strongly co-occurred.

The cohort comprised around 690 healthy bone marrow donors. All cohort members were sampled while nominally healthy, although unrecorded immune exposures were likely present. Of the 600 or so cohort members, more than 250 had a positive CMV serostatus and approximately 400 had a negative one, while no CMV serostatus was recorded for the donor. A peripheral blood sample was provided by each donor, and peripheral blood mononuclear cells were used for TCR beta sequencing. The Qiagen DNeasy Blood Extraction Kit was used to extract genomic DNA from the blood cell samples. The V gene is TRBV4-2 and the J gene is TRBJ2-5, with TRBD1 perhaps the D gene, on 5 matching bases. The sequence derives from a human donor in good health. The source material was PBMCs. The CDR3 in this case is CASSQAPGQEETQYF. The DNA is TGTGCCAGCAGCCAAGCCCCAGGACAAGAAGAGACCCAGTACTTC.